This entry is about one T cell receptor (beta chain). Its antigen is currently unknown. The data derive from a study of beta chain features in type 1 diabetes. With 2 bases removed from V and 1 base from J, the gap between germline ends came to 9 bases. CDR1 and CDR2 from the germline V gene are SGHDT and YYEEEE. CDR3 size: 14 residues. What was sequenced were expressed TCRB transcripts, since all of the isolated RNA had been reverse transcribed. Sequenced naive, central memory and regulatory T cell samples produced an average of about 3.7 million reads. Only in-frame clones appear in the TCRdb table, and some are missing; sequencing was by immunoSEQ multiplex PCR. The sample shows 640,000 or so clones, around an eighth of them seen only once. Findings of the study overall: Across all four CD4+ subsets, people with type 1 diabetes showed modestly shorter TCRB CDR3s.

The sequenced sample was naive CD4+ T cells from blood. This clonotype was sampled from a man in his late teens or twenties with type 1 diabetes. The V gene is TRBV5-6, the J gene TRBJ1-1, with D uncertain. The CDR3 coding sequence is TGTGCCAGCAGCTTTACGGGCTGGAACACTGAAGCTTTCTTT. Translated: CASSFTGWNTEAFF.